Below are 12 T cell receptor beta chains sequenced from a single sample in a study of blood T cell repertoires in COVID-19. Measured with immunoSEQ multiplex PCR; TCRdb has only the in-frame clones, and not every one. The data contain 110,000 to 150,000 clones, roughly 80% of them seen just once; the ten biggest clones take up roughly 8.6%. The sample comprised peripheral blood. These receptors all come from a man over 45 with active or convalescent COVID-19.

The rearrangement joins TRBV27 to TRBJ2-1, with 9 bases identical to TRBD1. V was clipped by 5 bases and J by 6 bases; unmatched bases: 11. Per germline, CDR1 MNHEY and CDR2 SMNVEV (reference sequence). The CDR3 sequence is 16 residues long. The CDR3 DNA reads TGTGCCAGCAGTGAAGGGACAGGGTTATCGTTCAATGAGCAGTTCTTC. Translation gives CASSEGTGLSFNEQFF.

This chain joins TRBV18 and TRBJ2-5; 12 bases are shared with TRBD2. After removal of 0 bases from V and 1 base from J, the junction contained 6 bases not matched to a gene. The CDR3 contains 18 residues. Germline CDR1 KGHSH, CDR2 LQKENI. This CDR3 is CASSPPGLAGPLQETQYF. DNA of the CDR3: TGTGCCAGCTCACCACCAGGACTAGCGGGGCCCCTCCAAGAGACCCAGTACTTC.

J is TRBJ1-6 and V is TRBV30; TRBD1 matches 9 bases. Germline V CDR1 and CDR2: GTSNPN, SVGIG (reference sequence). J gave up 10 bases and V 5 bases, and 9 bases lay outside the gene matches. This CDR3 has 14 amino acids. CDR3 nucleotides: TGTGCCTGGGCAGATACAGGGGGCACCTCACCCCTCCACTTT. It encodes CAWADTGGTSPLHF.

CDR3 nucleotide sequence: TGTGCCAGTACTAGCGGGAGGTACAGCACAGATACGCAGTATTTT. Translation gives CASTSGRYSTDTQYF. The V and J genes are TRBV2 and TRBJ2-3; the match to TRBD2 covers 12 bases. CDR3 length equals 15 residues. Looked up from germline, CDR1 is SNHLY and CDR2 is FYNNEI. Losses at the gene ends were 9 bases for V and 0 bases for J; bases not matched to a gene: 4.

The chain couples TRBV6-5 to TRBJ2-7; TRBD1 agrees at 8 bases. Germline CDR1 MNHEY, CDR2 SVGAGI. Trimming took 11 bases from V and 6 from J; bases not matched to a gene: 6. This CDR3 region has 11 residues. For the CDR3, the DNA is TGTGCCGCTCGACAGGGGAGCGAGCAGTACTTC. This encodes CAARQGSEQYF.

CDR3 bases: TGCAGCGTGACCCCCCTAGCGGGAGGGGCCGAGCAGTTCTTC. Amino acid sequence: CSVTPLAGGAEQFF. This sequence joins TRBV29-1 and TRBJ2-1, with 12 nucleotides matching TRBD2. V lost 6 bases to trimming and J lost 10 bases; unmatched junction nucleotides: 10. CDR1 and CDR2 (germline): SQVTM, ANQGSEA. This CDR3 comprises 14 residues.

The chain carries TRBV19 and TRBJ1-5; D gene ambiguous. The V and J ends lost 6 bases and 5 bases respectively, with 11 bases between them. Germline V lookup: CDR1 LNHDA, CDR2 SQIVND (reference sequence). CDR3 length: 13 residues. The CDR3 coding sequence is TGTGCCAGTAGACACCATTCCGATCAGCCCCAGCATTTT. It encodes CASRHHSDQPQHF.

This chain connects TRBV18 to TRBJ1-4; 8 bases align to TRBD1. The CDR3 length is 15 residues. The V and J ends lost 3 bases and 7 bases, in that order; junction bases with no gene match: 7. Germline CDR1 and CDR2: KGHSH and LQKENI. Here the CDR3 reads CASSPEDRAIEKLFF. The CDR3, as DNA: TGTGCCAGCTCACCCGAGGACAGGGCCATTGAAAAACTGTTTTTT.

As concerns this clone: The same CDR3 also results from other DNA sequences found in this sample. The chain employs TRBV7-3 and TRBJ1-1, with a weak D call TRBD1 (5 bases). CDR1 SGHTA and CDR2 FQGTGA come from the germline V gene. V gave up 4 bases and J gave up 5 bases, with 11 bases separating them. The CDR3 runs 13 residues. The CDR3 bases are TGTGCCAGCAGCTCCCTCGGGGGTACTGAAGCTTTCTTT. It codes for CASSSLGGTEAFF.

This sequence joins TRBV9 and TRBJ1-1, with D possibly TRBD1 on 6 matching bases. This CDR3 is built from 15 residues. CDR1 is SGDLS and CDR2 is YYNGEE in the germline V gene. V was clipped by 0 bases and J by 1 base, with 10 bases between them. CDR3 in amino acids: CASSVVGRGNTEAFF. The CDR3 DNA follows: TGTGCCAGCAGCGTAGTAGGCAGGGGGAACACTGAAGCTTTCTTT.

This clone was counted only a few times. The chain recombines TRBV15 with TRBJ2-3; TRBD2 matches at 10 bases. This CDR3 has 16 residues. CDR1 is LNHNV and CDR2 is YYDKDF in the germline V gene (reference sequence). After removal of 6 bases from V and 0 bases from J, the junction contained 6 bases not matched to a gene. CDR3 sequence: CATSLGLATSTDTQYF. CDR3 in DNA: TGTGCCACCAGTCTGGGACTAGCGACTAGCACAGATACGCAGTATTTT.

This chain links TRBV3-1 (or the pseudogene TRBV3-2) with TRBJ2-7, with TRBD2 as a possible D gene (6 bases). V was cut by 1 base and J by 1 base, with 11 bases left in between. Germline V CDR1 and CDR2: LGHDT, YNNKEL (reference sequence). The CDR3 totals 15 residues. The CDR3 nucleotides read TGTGCCAGCAGCCAAGCTCGGGACTTTTCCTACGAGCAGTACTTC. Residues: CASSQARDFSYEQYF.